The 24 T cell receptor beta chains listed next were all sequenced from one sample in a study of blood T cells in healthy people across ages. For the second PCR, which ran for roughly 7 to 11 cycles, a sample-barcoded 5' primer and a J-beta primer mix were used. TCRdb processed the 5' RACE reads anew with MiXCR; each CDR3 protein has one entry. The sample shows fewer than 1 million distinct CDR3 sequences, 40% to 50% of them seen only once. Sample: blood. Receptor source: a man aged 55 to 69 in good health.

This chain connects TRBV14 to TRBJ2-4; the match to TRBD2 covers 8 bases. The J call is uncertain, as TRBJ2-5 better fits the DNA end. CDR3 size: 16 residues. The germline CDR1 and CDR2 sequences are SGHDN and FVKESK. CDR3 nucleotide sequence: TGTGCCAGCAGCCAAGAGCGGGGGGACCTCCAAGAGACCCAGTACTTC. Amino acids: CASSQERGDLQETQYF.

J is TRBJ1-4 and V is TRBV7-9; TRBD1 is a possible D gene (5 bases). Germline V gene sequence: CDR1 SEHNR, CDR2 FQNEAQ (reference sequence). V was shortened by 2 bases and J by 8 bases, with 15 bases between the two germline ends. The CDR3 totals 15 residues. CDR3 amino acids: CASSLRRGHGEKLFF. For the CDR3, the DNA is TGTGCCAGCAGCTTACGTCGAGGACACGGGGAAAAACTGTTTTTT.

This clonotype was observed many times. This chain links TRBV29-1 with TRBJ2-7; no reliable D call. Trimming shortened V by 5 bases and J by 2 bases, and 13 bases separated the two germline ends. The CDR3 has 13 residues. Germline CDR1 SQVTM, CDR2 ANQGSEA. CDR3 nucleotide sequence: TGCAGCGTTTCCGGCGGCAGCGCCTACGAGCAGTACTTC. Its protein product is CSVSGGSAYEQYF.

The chain recombines TRBV28 with TRBJ1-2; tentatively, D is TRBD1 (5 bases). The CDR3 has 17 amino acids. Germline V lookup: CDR1 MDHEN, CDR2 SYDVKM. The ends were cut back, 3 bases at V and 1 base at J, with 18 bases in the middle. CDR3 loop: CASSFQGADYFNYGYTF. The DNA for the CDR3 is TGTGCCAGCAGTTTTCAAGGGGCGGATTATTTTAACTATGGCTACACCTTC.

A remark on this clonotype: Mismatch with germline at one junction end may stem from a read error. The V gene is TRBV7-7, the J gene TRBJ2-7; D uncertain. Germline lookup yields CDR1 SSHAT and CDR2 FNYEAQ (reference sequence). The CDR3 sequence is 15 residues long. CDR3 DNA: TGTGCTAGCAGCTTATCCGGCGGCGGAGCCTACGAGCAGTACTTC. This sequence encodes CASSLSGGGAYEQYF.

This clonotype has just a few counts. The rearrangement uses TRBV18 and TRBJ1-1, with D possibly matching TRBD1 (6 bases). Per germline, CDR1 KGHSH and CDR2 LQKENI. The CDR3 has 14 residues. V lost 4 bases, J lost 1 base, and 10 bases lay in between. The CDR3 here is CASSLDSPNTEAFF. CDR3 bases: TGTGCCAGCTCACTGGACAGCCCGAACACTGAAGCTTTCTTT.

The V gene is TRBV30, the J gene TRBJ2-5; 8 bases are shared with TRBD1. Near its end, the DNA agrees better with TRBJ2-7, so the J call may be wrong. Germline-derived CDR1 and CDR2 are GTSNPN and SVGIG (reference sequence). The CDR3 is 14 residues long. CDR3 sequence reads: CAWSVPGGWSEQYF. CDR3 bases: TGTGCCTGGAGTGTTCCAGGGGGCTGGTCCGAGCAGTACTTC.

The genes are TRBV7-2 and TRBJ1-5, with D perhaps TRBD1 (6 bases). This CDR3 is 13 amino acids long. The V end lost 5 bases, the J end lost 7 bases, and 12 bases lay between the germline ends. Germline loops: CDR1 SGHTA, CDR2 FQGNSA. The CDR3 region has the DNA TGTGCCAGCAGCACCCACAGGGAGCAGCCCCAGCATTTT. Its protein is CASSTHREQPQHF. Filled out from reference TRBV7-2 and TRBJ1-5, the complete variable domain reads GAGVSQSPSNKVTEKGKDVELRCDPISGHTALYWYRQSLGQGLEFLIYFQGNSAPDKSGLPSDRFSAERTGGSVSTLTIQRTQQEDSAVYLCASSTHREQPQHFGDGTRLSIL.

This clonotype has a handful of counts. The J gene is TRBJ2-3, the V gene TRBV2; TRBD1 matches at 9 bases. The CDR3 covers 14 residues. The germline CDR1 and CDR2 sequences are SNHLY and FYNNEI. V was pared by 6 bases and J by 4 bases, with 5 bases of the junction left unmatched. Here the CDR3 reads CASRPGQGSDTQYF. The DNA of the CDR3 is TGTGCCAGCAGGCCGGGACAGGGCTCAGATACGCAGTATTTT.

V is TRBV9 and J is TRBJ2-6; perhaps TRBD1 as D (6 bases). Germline CDR1 reads SGDLS; CDR2 reads YYNGEE. The CDR3 consists of 19 residues. Trimming pared 2 bases from V and 3 bases from J, leaving 21 bases between. The CDR3 coding sequence is TGTGCCAGCAGCGTCTCTCAGGGGCAGGGCTGGGTTGGGGCCAACGTCCTGACTTTC. Residues: CASSVSQGQGWVGANVLTF.

This clonotype was detected a few times. The rearrangement joins TRBV9 to TRBJ2-7; possibly TRBD1 for D (6 bases). The CDR3 spans 14 residues. Germline V gene sequence: CDR1 SGDLS, CDR2 YYNGEE. With 3 bases removed from V and 0 bases from J, the gap between germline ends came to 10 bases. CDR3 in amino acids: CASSEDSSSYEQYF. CDR3 nucleotide sequence: TGTGCCAGCAGCGAGGACAGTTCCTCCTACGAGCAGTACTTC.

The rearrangement links TRBV19 to TRBJ2-5; D tentatively fits TRBD1 or TRBD2 (6 bases each). CDR1 is LNHDA, CDR2 SQIVND, per germline (reference sequence). The CDR3 has 15 amino acids. Trimming left V 4 bases short and J 0 bases short, with 12 bases between. The chain's CDR3 is CASSTSGAYQETQYF. The CDR3 DNA is TGTGCCAGTAGTACCTCGGGGGCGTACCAAGAGACCCAGTACTTC.

The chain has TRBV5-1 and TRBJ1-2, with a weak D call TRBD1 (5 bases). The CDR3 contains 14 residues. The V and J ends lost 0 bases and 4 bases respectively, with 10 bases between them. CDR1 and CDR2 from the germline V gene are SGHRS and YFSETQ. The CDR3 DNA is TGCGCCAGCAGCTTGGAGGGACGGGGCTATGGCTACACCTTC. Its translation: CASSLEGRGYGYTF.

This clonotype appeared a few times. The V and J genes are TRBV5-1 and TRBJ2-3, with D tentatively TRBD2 (6 bases). The V end was cut by 0 bases, the J end by 0 bases, with 14 bases between. The CDR3 loop spans 17 amino acids. The V gene's germline CDR1 is SGHRS and CDR2 YFSETQ. CDR3 region: CASSLEAGFPSTDTQYF. For the CDR3, the DNA is TGCGCCAGCAGCTTGGAGGCGGGATTTCCTAGCACAGATACGCAGTATTTT.

The chain is built from TRBV20-1 and TRBJ2-3; D uncertain. Germline V lookup: CDR1 DFQATT, CDR2 SNEGSKA (reference sequence). The CDR3 consists of 10 residues. V lost 3 bases and J 6 bases, leaving 4 bases between the germline ends. DNA for the CDR3: TGCAGTGCTAGTGACGATACGCAGTATTTT. Its protein product is CSASDDTQYF.

This clonotype was seen a handful of times. The rearrangement joins TRBV2 to TRBJ1-1, with 10 bases fitting TRBD1. Germline CDR1 is SNHLY and CDR2 is FYNNEI. The CDR3 runs 13 residues. The V and J ends lost 7 bases and 4 bases, in that order; junction bases with no gene match: 3. CDR3 DNA: TGTGCCAGCATACGGACAGGGGGCACTGAAGCTTTCTTT. This encodes CASIRTGGTEAFF.

The J gene is TRBJ2-4, the V gene TRBV7-9, with 12 bases fitting TRBD2. The CDR3 is 15 amino acids. The J segment lost 7 bases and the V segment lost 2 bases, leaving 3 bases of the junction unmatched. The germline V gene encodes CDR1 SEHNR and CDR2 FQNEAQ (reference sequence). CDR3 loop: CASSLPSGGVNIQYF. The CDR3 DNA reads as TGTGCCAGCAGCTTACCTAGCGGGGGGGTCAACATTCAGTACTTC. Looking up the rest from reference TRBV7-9 and TRBJ2-4 gives the full variable domain: DTGVSQNPRHKITKRGQNVTFRCDPISEHNRLYWYRQTLGQGPEFLTYFQNEAQLEKSRLLSDRFSAERPKGSFSTLEIQRTEQGDSAMYLCASSLPSGGVNIQYFGAGTRLSVL.

The chain recombines TRBV20-1 with TRBJ2-3, with 10 bases lining up with TRBD2. This CDR3 is built from 15 residues. CDR1 is DFQATT, CDR2 SNEGSKA, per germline (reference sequence). With V trimmed by 6 bases and J by 4 bases, 10 bases remained unmatched. The CDR3 protein is CSATSGRAIADTQYF. DNA of the CDR3: TGCAGTGCCACCAGCGGGAGGGCAATCGCAGATACGCAGTATTTT.

The genes are TRBV9 and TRBJ1-2; TRBD1 matches 8 bases. Germline V CDR1 and CDR2: SGDLS, YYNGEE. The CDR3 has 15 amino acids. V lost 3 bases and J lost 3; bases outside the gene matches: 7. The CDR3: CASSAGQGIDYGYTF. DNA for the CDR3: TGTGCCAGCAGCGCCGGACAGGGAATCGACTATGGCTACACCTTC.

The V call is TRBV5-6, the J call TRBJ2-7; D is undetermined. The CDR3 loop spans 14 amino acids. V lost 4 bases, J lost 2 bases, and 13 bases lay in between. Germline lookup yields CDR1 SGHDT and CDR2 YYEEEE. The CDR3 loop reads CASSTETGTYEQYF. CDR3 bases: TGTGCCAGCAGCACGGAGACTGGAACCTACGAGCAGTACTTC.

This clonotype has just one count. The rearrangement links TRBV20-1 to TRBJ1-5; TRBD1 aligns across 7 bases. V dropped 4 bases and J dropped 2; count of bases not matched to a gene: 8. The CDR3 totals 15 residues. CDR1 is DFQATT, CDR2 SNEGSKA, per germline (reference sequence). CDR3 loop: CSATTGTIRNQPQHF. The CDR3 DNA follows: TGCAGTGCTACGACAGGGACCATTCGCAATCAGCCCCAGCATTTT.

This clonotype was observed a few times. The chain has TRBV10-2 and TRBJ2-5, with TRBD2 identical over 7 bases. The V gene's germline CDR1 is WSHSY and CDR2 SAAADI. V was pared by 3 bases and J by 5 bases, with 12 bases of the junction left unmatched. This CDR3 spans 16 amino acids. Here the CDR3 reads CASSDRERAGWETQYF. The CDR3 nucleotides are TGCGCCAGCAGTGATAGGGAGAGAGCGGGGTGGGAGACCCAGTACTTC.

The J gene is TRBJ1-2, the V gene TRBV28; D is uncertain. Trimming stripped 6 bases from V and 4 bases from J, with 9 bases between. The CDR3 covers 12 residues. Germline CDR1 is MDHEN and CDR2 is SYDVKM. Here the CDR3 DNA reads TGTGCCAGCAGAGGCTCTGTCTATGGCTACACCTTC. Residues: CASRGSVYGYTF.

The V call is TRBV14, the J call TRBJ1-2; 9 nucleotides align to TRBD1. V shed 2 bases, J shed 8 bases, and the junction held 6 bases outside the gene matches. This CDR3 is built from 14 residues. The germline V gene has CDR1 SGHDN and CDR2 FVKESK. CDR3: CASSQTGTGLGYTF. DNA of the CDR3: TGTGCCAGCAGCCAAACCGGGACAGGGCTCGGCTACACCTTC.